This T cell receptor beta chain originates from a study of cytomegalovirus exposure and HLA in healthy donors. The V and J ends lost 5 bases and 0 bases respectively, with 7 bases between them. Germline V gene lookup returns CDR1 SGHAT and CDR2 FQNNGV. The CDR3 consists of 14 residues. 60 Vbeta and 13 Jbeta primers were used in PCR. TCRdb keeps only in-frame clones here, not all; method: immunoSEQ multiplex PCR. The profile shows some 130,000 clones, about 85% of them singletons. V is TRBV11-2 and J is TRBJ2-2; no definite D call. This clonotype was sampled from a female donor in good health and CMV-seronegative. Sequenced: PBMCs. CDR3 bases: TGTGCCAGCAGCCCCCGGTCGAACACCGGGGAGCTGTTTTTT. This encodes CASSPRSNTGELFF.